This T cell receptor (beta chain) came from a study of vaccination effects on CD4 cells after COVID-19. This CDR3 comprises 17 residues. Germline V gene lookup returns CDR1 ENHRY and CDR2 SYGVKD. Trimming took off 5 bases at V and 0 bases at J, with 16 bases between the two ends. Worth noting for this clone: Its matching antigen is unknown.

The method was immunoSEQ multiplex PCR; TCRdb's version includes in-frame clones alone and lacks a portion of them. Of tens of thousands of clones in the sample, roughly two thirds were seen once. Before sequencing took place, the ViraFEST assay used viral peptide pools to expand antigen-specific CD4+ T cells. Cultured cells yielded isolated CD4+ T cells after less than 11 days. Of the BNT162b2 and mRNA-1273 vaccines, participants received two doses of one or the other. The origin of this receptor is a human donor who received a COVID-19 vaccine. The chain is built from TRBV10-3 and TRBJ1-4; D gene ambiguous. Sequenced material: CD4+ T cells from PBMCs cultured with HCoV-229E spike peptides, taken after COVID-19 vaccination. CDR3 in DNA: TGTGCCATCAGTCGCGGCCAGCTACCCTCAACTAATGAAAAACTGTTTTTT. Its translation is CAISRGQLPSTNEKLFF.